This T cell receptor (beta chain) originates from a study of shared clonotypes between healthy human individuals. Sequencing was performed with immunoSEQ multiplex PCR; in TCRdb, only in-frame clones are kept and a portion is missing. The table lists 2 million to 2.5 million clones, 85% to 95% of them singletons. CDR3 size: 15 residues. Germline lookup yields CDR1 SGHRS and CDR2 YFSETQ. Trimming pared 0 bases from V and 6 bases from J, leaving 15 bases between. Sample: naive CD4+ T cells from PBMCs. The subset is: CD45RA+ positively selected. The chain links TRBV5-1 to TRBJ1-2; a weak D match, TRBD1 (5 bases). The sequence was obtained from a young man in good health. Some clones in this sample may be carry-over from other donors' samples. CDR3 coding DNA: TGCGCCAGCAGCTTGGTTACCGGCAGGGAGAATGGCTACACCTTC. Residues: CASSLVTGRENGYTF.